Below, 30 T cell receptor beta chains from the same sample are listed, as sequenced in a study of T-cell reconstitution after alpha-beta-depleted transplantation in children. Unique molecular identifiers tagged the TCRbeta library. MiXCR was run by TCRdb on the PCR reads, yielding one entry per CDR3 protein. The data hold 450,000 to 700,000 distinct CDR3 sequences, with over 25% observed a single time. Source: PBMCs, taken before TCRalphabeta/CD19-depleted stem cell transplant. These receptors all come from a boy under two years old with Wiskott-Aldrich syndrome, due to receive a stem cell transplant.

The sample holds a few counts of this clonotype. The chain links TRBV4-2 to TRBJ2-3; D not resolved. The V end was cut by 0 bases, the J end by 2 bases, with 3 bases between. The CDR3 runs 13 residues. Germline V gives CDR1 LGHNA, CDR2 YNFKEQ. CDR3 region: CASSQDSTDTQYF. CDR3 nucleotides: TGTGCCAGCAGCCAAGACTCCACAGATACGCAGTATTTT.

This clonotype showed up just a few times. The CDR3 nucleotides are TGCAGTGCTAGAGAGGGCGGGACATACAATGAGCAGTTCTTC. Encoded protein: CSAREGGTYNEQFF. The V gene is TRBV20-1, the J gene TRBJ2-1, with D perhaps given as TRBD1 or TRBD2 (6 bases each). With 0 bases removed from V and 4 bases from J, the gap between germline ends came to 10 bases. CDR1 is DFQATT and CDR2 is SNEGSKA in the germline V gene (reference sequence). The CDR3 runs to 14 residues.

The rearrangement links TRBV7-6 to TRBJ2-5; D unresolved. Looked up from germline, CDR1 is SGHVS and CDR2 is FNYEAQ. The CDR3 loop spans 12 amino acids. Trimming left V 4 bases short and J 7 bases short, with 10 bases between. Written as DNA, the CDR3 is TGTGCCAGCAGCTCTCCCACGGTGACCCAGTACTTC. It codes for CASSSPTVTQYF.

A few counts support this clonotype. V and J are TRBV12-3 or TRBV12-4 and TRBJ2-7; D might be TRBD2 (6 bases). The CDR3 runs 14 residues. Trimming left V 3 bases short and J 3 bases short, with 12 bases between. DNA for the CDR3: TGTGCCAGCAGTTTCGGGACTCCGTACTACGAGCAGTACTTC. Its protein product is CASSFGTPYYEQYF.

The chain carries TRBV3-1 and TRBJ1-6, with D unresolved. Germline V lookup: CDR1 LGHDT, CDR2 YNNKEL (reference sequence). The length of the CDR3 is 14 residues. V was pared by 4 bases and J by 7 bases, with 11 bases between. CDR3 in amino acids: CASSLKRVNSPLHF. CDR3 in DNA: TGTGCCAGCAGCCTCAAAAGGGTCAATTCACCCCTCCACTTT.

This clonotype was seen more than once but under ten times. The chain carries TRBV29-1 and TRBJ2-5; 11 bases match TRBD1. The CDR3 runs to 14 residues. Germline CDR1 SQVTM, CDR2 ANQGSEA. V shed 7 bases, J shed 4 bases, and the junction held 8 bases outside the gene matches. CDR3 loop: CSATRTGGLETQYF. The CDR3 nucleotides read TGCAGCGCAACTCGGACAGGGGGCTTAGAGACCCAGTACTTC.

A remark on this clonotype: Relative to the germline gene, one junction end is altered; a read error may explain this. The CDR3 is CAGSQEVAGGFNEQFF. CDR3 nucleotides: TGTGCCGGCAGCCAAGAGGTCGCGGGAGGTTTCAATGAGCAGTTCTTC. The rearrangement uses TRBV4-2 and TRBJ2-1, with 8 bases matching TRBD2. Germline V CDR1 and CDR2: LGHNA, YNFKEQ. This CDR3 region has 16 residues.

This clonotype was observed a few times. This rearrangement joins TRBV5-5 to TRBJ2-5, with 8 bases that match TRBD2. This CDR3 comprises 14 residues. Germline V CDR1 and CDR2: SGHKS, YYEKEE (reference sequence). With V trimmed by 4 bases and J by 5 bases, 7 bases remained unmatched. This CDR3 is CASSTPAGVETQYF. The CDR3, as DNA: TGTGCCAGCAGCACCCCAGCGGGAGTGGAGACCCAGTACTTC.

For the CDR3, the DNA is TGTGCCAGCTCCCCGGGACAGGGGGACCGCTACACCTTC. It specifies CASSPGQGDRYTF. This chain connects TRBV6-1 to TRBJ1-2; 11 bases match TRBD1. V was clipped by 8 bases and J by 9 bases; unmatched bases: 8. Germline CDR1 and CDR2: MNHNS and SASEGT. The CDR3 length is 13 residues.

This clonotype has just a few counts. The V gene is TRBV5-4, the J gene TRBJ1-1; D not certain. The CDR3 is 16 amino acids. Looked up from germline, CDR1 is SGHNT and CDR2 is YYREEE (reference sequence). The V end lost 2 bases, the J end lost 0 bases, and 14 bases lay between the germline ends. The CDR3 reads CASSLSSVRVNTEAFF. In nucleotides, the CDR3 is TGTGCCAGCAGCTTATCGAGCGTGAGGGTGAACACTGAAGCTTTCTTT.

This chain links TRBV15 with TRBJ2-1; possibly TRBD1 for D (6 bases). CDR3 length equals 14 residues. The germline V gene has CDR1 LNHNV and CDR2 YYDKDF (reference sequence). Trimming removed 1 base from V and 7 bases from J, with 11 bases in between. The CDR3 here is CATSRGNRENEQFF. As DNA, the CDR3 is TGTGCCACCAGCAGAGGTAACAGGGAGAATGAGCAGTTCTTC. The variable domain in full, with the rest retrieved from reference TRBV15 and TRBJ2-1, is DAMVIQNPRYQVTQFGKPVTLSCSQTLNHNVMYWYQQKSSQAPKLLFHYYDKDFNNEADTPDNFQSRRPNTSFCFLDIRSPGLGDTAMYLCATSRGNRENEQFFGPGTRLTVL.

The rearrangement joins TRBV20-1 to TRBJ2-1; no firm D call. The CDR3 covers 10 residues. V was clipped by 5 bases and J by 8 bases, with 7 bases between them. Germline V lookup: CDR1 DFQATT, CDR2 SNEGSKA (reference sequence). The CDR3 is CSAYSDEQFF. CDR3 DNA sequence: TGCAGTGCTTATTCCGATGAGCAGTTCTTC.

The V gene is TRBV11-2, the J gene TRBJ2-1, with 10 bases aligning to TRBD2. The CDR3 consists of 15 residues. CDR1 is SGHAT and CDR2 is FQNNGV in the germline V gene. V was pared by 3 bases and J by 6 bases, with 5 bases of the junction left unmatched. The CDR3 loop is CASSLRGLAINEQFF. DNA of the CDR3: TGTGCCAGCAGCTTGAGGGGACTAGCGATCAATGAGCAGTTCTTC.

This chain links TRBV10-3 with TRBJ2-1, with D tentatively TRBD1 or TRBD2 (5 bases each). The CDR3 consists of 16 residues. V was cut by 3 bases and J by 1 base, with 13 bases left in between. The germline V gene has CDR1 ENHRY and CDR2 SYGVKD. CDR3 nucleotide sequence: TGTGCCATCAGTGACAAGCAGAGGGGTTCCTACAATGAGCAGTTCTTC. It encodes CAISDKQRGSYNEQFF.

This clonotype was recorded a few times. The chain uses TRBV10-3 and TRBJ2-7; 10 bases fit TRBD1. V gave up 8 bases and J gave up 6 bases; unmatched junction bases: 7. The CDR3 sequence is 13 residues long. Germline CDR1 is ENHRY and CDR2 is SYGVKD. The CDR3 sequence is CAILRDRGSEQYF. The CDR3 nucleotides read TGTGCCATCCTGCGGGACAGGGGTTCCGAGCAGTACTTC.

This clonotype showed up just a few times. This chain connects TRBV5-6 to TRBJ2-1; 8 positions match TRBD2. This CDR3 contains 17 residues. The germline V gene has CDR1 SGHDT and CDR2 YYEEEE. V shed 1 base and J 4 bases; nucleotides not matched to a gene: 10. The CDR3, as DNA: TGTGCCAGCAGCTTGTCCCCGGGACTAGTAGGTTACAATGAGCAGTTCTTC. Protein sequence: CASSLSPGLVGYNEQFF.

The chain combines TRBV4-1 with TRBJ1-1; D possibly corresponds to TRBD1 (6 bases). The germline gives CDR1 MGHRA, CDR2 YSYEKL. V was pared by 0 bases and J by 11 bases, with 16 bases between. This CDR3 contains 14 residues. This CDR3 is CASSQDILGASAFF. The CDR3 DNA reads as TGCGCCAGCAGCCAAGATATTTTGGGGGCTTCCGCTTTCTTT.

The V gene is TRBV20-1, the J gene TRBJ2-5, with D unresolved. V shed 3 bases and J shed 1 base, with 9 bases lying between them. CDR3 length: 13 amino acids. Germline-derived CDR1 and CDR2 are DFQATT and SNEGSKA (reference sequence). The CDR3, as DNA: TGCAGTGCTAGTCGACGGATCCAAGAGACCCAGTACTTC. Its translation is CSASRRIQETQYF.

This chain joins TRBV20-1 and TRBJ2-7; possibly TRBD2 for D (5 bases). This CDR3 has 12 amino acids. Trimming pared 4 bases from V and 3 bases from J, leaving 10 bases between. CDR1 DFQATT and CDR2 SNEGSKA come from the germline V gene (reference sequence). The CDR3 is CSATGSNYEQYF. CDR3 nucleotide sequence: TGCAGTGCTACGGGGAGCAACTACGAGCAGTACTTC.

The chain has TRBV5-1 and TRBJ2-1; D gene ambiguous. The V end was cut by 2 bases, the J end by 0 bases, with 9 bases between. The CDR3 runs to 15 residues. The germline CDR1 and CDR2 sequences are SGHRS and YFSETQ. CDR3 DNA: TGCGCCAGCAGCTTTGAACCCCACTCCTACAATGAGCAGTTCTTC. Translation gives CASSFEPHSYNEQFF. The full variable domain, completed using reference TRBV5-1 and TRBJ2-1, is KAGVTQTPRYLIKTRGQQVTLSCSPISGHRSVSWYQQTPGQGLQFLFEYFSETQRNKGNFPGRFSGRQFSNSRSEMNVSTLELGDSALYLCASSFEPHSYNEQFFGPGTRLTVL.

The V gene is TRBV21-1, the J gene TRBJ1-2. TRBV21-1 is a pseudogene segment. The CDR3 extends over 14 amino acids. Here the CDR3 DNA reads TGTGCCAGCAGCAATCGGGTCGTTAACTATGGCTACACCTTC. It is translated as CASSNRVVNYGYTF.

V usage is TRBV18 and J usage is TRBJ2-7; D unresolved. Per the germline V gene, CDR1 is KGHSH and CDR2 is LQKENI. This CDR3 is 15 amino acids long. Trimming removed 2 bases from V and 0 bases from J, with 11 bases in between. The CDR3 nucleotides are TGTGCCAGCTCACCATTGGCCCCAAGCTCCTACGAGCAGTACTTC. Translation gives CASSPLAPSSYEQYF.

This clonotype has more than one count but fewer than ten. This sequence joins TRBV5-1 and TRBJ2-7; D may be TRBD1 (5 bases). The CDR3 consists of 15 residues. CDR1 and CDR2 (germline): SGHRS, YFSETQ. Trimming removed 1 base at V and 0 bases at J, with 11 bases between. CDR3 bases: TGCGCCAGCAGCTTGCTTCAGGGTGGCTCCTACGAGCAGTACTTC. This codes for CASSLLQGGSYEQYF.

This clonotype was observed at least ten times. The V call is TRBV28, the J call TRBJ1-2; D is unclear. Trimming pared 3 bases from V and 4 bases from J, leaving 9 bases between. From germline, CDR1 is MDHEN and CDR2 SYDVKM. The length of the CDR3 is 13 residues. CDR3 sequence: CASSFHGSYGYTF. CDR3 nucleotides: TGTGCCAGCAGTTTTCACGGATCCTATGGCTACACCTTC.

This clonotype has more than one count but fewer than ten. The chain recombines TRBV27 with TRBJ2-4; 7 bases fit TRBD1. CDR3 length: 14 amino acids. The ends lost 8 bases at V and 13 bases at J; junction bases unmatched: 17. Germline V gives CDR1 MNHEY, CDR2 SMNVEV (reference sequence). The CDR3 loop reads CASATTTGTEGQYF. The CDR3 bases are TGTGCCAGCGCTACCACAACCGGGACAGAAGGGCAGTACTTC.

The rearrangement uses TRBV20-1 and TRBJ2-1; a weak D match, TRBD2 (6 bases). The germline V and J ends were trimmed by 4 bases and 0 bases, with 13 bases remaining between them. Germline CDR1 is DFQATT and CDR2 is SNEGSKA (reference sequence). This CDR3 is 15 amino acids long. This CDR3 reads CSATRAGLSYNEQFF. DNA of the CDR3: TGCAGTGCTACCAGAGCGGGCCTCTCCTACAATGAGCAGTTCTTC.

The chain employs TRBV9 and TRBJ2-5, with 12 positions matching TRBD2. CDR3 length: 18 amino acids. Per germline, CDR1 SGDLS and CDR2 YYNGEE. The junction had 10 bases not matched to a gene; V was cut back by 0 bases and J by 4 bases. CDR3 nucleotides: TGTGCCAGCAGCGTAGGGGCTAGCGGGAGGGACCTTCCAGAGACCCAGTACTTC. Amino acid sequence: CASSVGASGRDLPETQYF.

The V and J genes are TRBV20-1 and TRBJ2-3, with 9 positions matching TRBD2. V gave up 5 bases and J gave up 6 bases; unmatched junction bases: 12. Germline CDR1 and CDR2: DFQATT and SNEGSKA (reference sequence). This CDR3 region has 15 residues. The CDR3 loop is CSAQKIAGVGDTQYF. As DNA, the CDR3 is TGCAGTGCTCAAAAAATAGCGGGAGTGGGCGATACGCAGTATTTT.

This clonotype was counted only a few times. The rearrangement joins TRBV4-1 to TRBJ1-2; TRBD1 is a possible D gene (5 bases). The V and J ends lost 1 base and 8 bases respectively, with 23 bases between them. This CDR3 is built from 17 residues. The V gene's germline CDR1 is MGHRA and CDR2 YSYEKL. The CDR3 sequence is CASSQVPFGQGLSGYTF. The DNA for the CDR3 is TGCGCCAGCAGCCAAGTCCCCTTCGGGCAGGGACTTTCAGGCTACACCTTC.

V is TRBV24-1 and J is TRBJ2-1; D uncertain. Germline CDR1 reads KGHDR; CDR2 reads SFDVKD. This CDR3 region has 9 residues. V lost 9 bases and J 12 bases, leaving 8 bases between the germline ends. DNA of the CDR3: TGTGCCACCCTCACCATGCAGTTCTTC. This gives the protein CATLTMQFF.